The 9 T cell receptor beta chains below come from one sample, sequenced in a study of shared clonotypes between healthy human individuals. CD45RO-negative, CCR7-selected cells formed the naive CD8 fraction, which excluded terminally differentiated effector memory CD45RA+ cells. Profiled with immunoSEQ multiplex PCR; TCRdb holds only in-frame clones, not every one. The table records hundreds of thousands of clones, roughly 96% of them present only once. Sequenced sample: naive CD8+ T cells sorted from blood. These receptors originate from a woman aged 25-40 years in good health.

J is TRBJ2-7 and V is TRBV28; TRBD2 matches at 10 bases. After removal of 4 bases from V and 5 bases from J, the junction contained 8 bases not matched to a gene. This CDR3 comprises 15 residues. Germline V gene data show CDR1 as MDHEN and CDR2 as SYDVKM. The CDR3 protein is CASSWSSGRSHEQYF. The CDR3, as DNA: TGTGCCAGCAGTTGGAGTAGCGGGAGGAGCCACGAGCAGTACTTC.

A note on this clone: In the same sample, other DNA sequences code for this CDR3. The CDR3 coding sequence is TGTGCCAGTAGTACAGGGTACGAGCAGTACTTC. Translation: CASSTGYEQYF. J is TRBJ2-7 and V is TRBV19; the D gene is possibly TRBD1 (5 bases). Germline values: CDR1 LNHDA, CDR2 SQIVND (reference sequence). This CDR3 has 11 residues. The germline V and J ends were trimmed by 4 bases and 4 bases, with 5 bases remaining between them.

V gene TRBV27 combines with J gene TRBJ1-2; 8 nucleotides agree with TRBD1. Unmatched junction bases numbered 16, after V lost 8 bases and J lost 8 bases. CDR1 is MNHEY, CDR2 SMNVEV, per germline (reference sequence). This CDR3 has 15 residues. CDR3 in amino acids: CASGSTGESVRGYTF. The CDR3 nucleotides read TGTGCCAGCGGATCGACAGGGGAAAGTGTTAGGGGCTACACCTTC.

This chain links TRBV5-5 with TRBJ1-2; D is unresolved. The CDR3 loop spans 16 amino acids. CDR1 SGHKS and CDR2 YYEKEE come from the germline V gene (reference sequence). Trimming took off 3 bases at V and 5 bases at J, with 20 bases between the two ends. The CDR3 DNA sequence: TGTGCCAGCAGCTCTATAACAGAGCCACTCCTTTATGGCTACACCTTC. Translated: CASSSITEPLLYGYTF.

The V and J genes are TRBV4-1 and TRBJ1-1; D is uncertain. The CDR3 contains 16 residues. Deletions cut 3 bases from V and 1 base from J, with 15 bases between. Germline V gene lookup returns CDR1 MGHRA and CDR2 YSYEKL. The CDR3 here is CASSHGNGEWNTEAFF. As DNA, the CDR3 is TGCGCCAGCAGCCATGGGAACGGGGAATGGAACACTGAAGCTTTCTTT.

The rearrangement links TRBV7-6 to TRBJ2-7, with D tentatively TRBD1 (6 bases). The V and J ends lost 5 bases and 7 bases respectively, with 24 bases between them. The CDR3 is 16 amino acids. Germline V gene data show CDR1 as SGHVS and CDR2 as FNYEAQ. The CDR3 here is CASSLVGGQLPREQYF. The CDR3 nucleotides are TGTGCCAGCAGCCTAGTAGGGGGTCAACTCCCTCGGGAGCAGTACTTC.

The chain is built from TRBV28 and TRBJ1-5; maybe TRBD1 (5 bases). The CDR3 runs to 13 residues. Germline CDR1 MDHEN, CDR2 SYDVKM. Trimming took off 9 bases at V and 5 bases at J, with 14 bases between the two ends. The CDR3 is CASKIGGDQPQHF. CDR3 bases: TGTGCCAGTAAGATCGGAGGGGATCAGCCCCAGCATTTT.

The DNA for the CDR3 is TGTGCCAGCAGCCAAGGTTTGGGCGAAGGGGTATACGAGCAGTACTTC. Its protein is CASSQGLGEGVYEQYF. The rearrangement links TRBV4-2 to TRBJ2-7, with D possibly being TRBD1 (5 bases). V was pared by 1 base and J by 4 bases, with 17 bases between. The germline CDR1 and CDR2 sequences are LGHNA and YNFKEQ. The CDR3 spans 16 residues.

The J gene is TRBJ2-7, the V gene TRBV5-1; TRBD1 agrees at 10 bases. This CDR3 is 14 amino acids long. Germline V gene data show CDR1 as SGHRS and CDR2 as YFSETQ. J lost 3 bases, V lost 4 bases, and 4 bases had no gene match. The CDR3 nucleotides read TGCGCCAGCAGCCCCCGGGACAGGGGCTACGAGCAGTACTTC. Amino acid sequence: CASSPRDRGYEQYF.